Included here is one T cell receptor beta chain sequence, with context. The antigen is unknown. The sample originates from a study of T cell responses to AZD1222 COVID-19 vaccine. Study conclusions and caveats: The study identified only six AZD1222 recipients as seropositive at baseline.

Some clones are missing from TCRdb's copy, which holds only in-frame ones; the method was immunoSEQ multiplex PCR. Of 150,000 to 200,000 clones in the sample, almost 95% are singletons; the top ten hold roughly a tenth. The germline gives CDR1 KGHDR, CDR2 SFDVKD. The CDR3 is 12 amino acids. V lost 1 base and J 7 bases, leaving 7 bases between the germline ends. This material consisted of peripheral blood, taken on day 0 of AZD1222 vaccination. The V call is TRBV24-1, the J call TRBJ2-7; weak D call: TRBD2 (5 bases). The receptor's source is an adult in good health. CDR3 region: CATSDFTGEQYF. Written as DNA, the CDR3 is TGTGCCACCAGTGATTTCACGGGGGAGCAGTACTTC.